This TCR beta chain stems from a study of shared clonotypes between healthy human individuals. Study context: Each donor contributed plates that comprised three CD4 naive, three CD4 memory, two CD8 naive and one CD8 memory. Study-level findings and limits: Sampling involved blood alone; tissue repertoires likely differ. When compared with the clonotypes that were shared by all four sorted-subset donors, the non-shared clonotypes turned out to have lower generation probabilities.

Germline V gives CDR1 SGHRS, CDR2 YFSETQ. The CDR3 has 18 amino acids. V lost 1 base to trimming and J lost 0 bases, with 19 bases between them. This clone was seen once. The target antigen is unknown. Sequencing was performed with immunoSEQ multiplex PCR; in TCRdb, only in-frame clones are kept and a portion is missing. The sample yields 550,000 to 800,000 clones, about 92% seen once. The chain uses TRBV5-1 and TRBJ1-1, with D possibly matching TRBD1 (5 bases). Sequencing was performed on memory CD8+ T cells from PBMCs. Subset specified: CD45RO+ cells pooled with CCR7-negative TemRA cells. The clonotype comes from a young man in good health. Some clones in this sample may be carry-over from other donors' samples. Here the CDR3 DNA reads TGCGCCAGCAGCTTGAGTCAGGGAGTGGGGAGTCTGAACACTGAAGCTTTCTTT. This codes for CASSLSQGVGSLNTEAFF.